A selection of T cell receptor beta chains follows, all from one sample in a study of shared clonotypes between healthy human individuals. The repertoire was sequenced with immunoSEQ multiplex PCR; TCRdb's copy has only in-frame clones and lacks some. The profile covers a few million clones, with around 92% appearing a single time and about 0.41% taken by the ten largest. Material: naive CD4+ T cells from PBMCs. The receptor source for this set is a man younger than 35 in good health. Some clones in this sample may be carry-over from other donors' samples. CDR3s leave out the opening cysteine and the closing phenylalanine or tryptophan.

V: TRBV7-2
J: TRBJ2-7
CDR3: ASSLFNFPPTYEQY

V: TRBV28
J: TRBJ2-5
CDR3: ASSTPGLAEETQY

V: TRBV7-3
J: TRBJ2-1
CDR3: ASSQGGHRQWDEQF

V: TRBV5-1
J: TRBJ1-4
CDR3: ASSLYGLGALEKLF

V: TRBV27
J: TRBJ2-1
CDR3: ASRGTRPRSYNEQF

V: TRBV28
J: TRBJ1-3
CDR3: ASSLGQGRNTIY

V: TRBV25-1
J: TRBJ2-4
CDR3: ASSAGTNIQY

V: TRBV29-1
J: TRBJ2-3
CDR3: SAAAWAGALGLTDTQY

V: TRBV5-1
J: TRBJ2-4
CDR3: ASSLGPGVSKNIQY

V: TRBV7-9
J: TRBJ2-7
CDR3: ASSLGSAGGVQY

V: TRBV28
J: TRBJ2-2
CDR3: ASRGNRGPTGELF

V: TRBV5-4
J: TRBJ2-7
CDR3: ASSPDRRAQHEQY

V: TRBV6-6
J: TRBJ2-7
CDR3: ASSYSLAGGYEQY

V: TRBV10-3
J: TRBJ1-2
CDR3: AISDNWGQGRGYT

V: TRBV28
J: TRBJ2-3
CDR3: ATSRDSTDTQY

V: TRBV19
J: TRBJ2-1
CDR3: ASSPVAGLEQF

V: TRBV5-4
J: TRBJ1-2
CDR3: ASSLALRISGGYT

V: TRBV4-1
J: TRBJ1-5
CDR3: ASSQQGPLGQPQH

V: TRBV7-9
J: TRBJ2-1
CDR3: ASSRGLLGDEQF

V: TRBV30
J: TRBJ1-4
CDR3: AWSGDRREKLF

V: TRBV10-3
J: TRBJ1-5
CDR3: AISESYRSSNQPQH

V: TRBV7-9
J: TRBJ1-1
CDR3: ASSSFLRAPREMAF

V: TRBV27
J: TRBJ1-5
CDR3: ASSPYAHRDSNQPQH

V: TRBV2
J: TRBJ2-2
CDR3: ASRNRGQRGELF

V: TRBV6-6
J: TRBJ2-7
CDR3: ASSFGAPEQY

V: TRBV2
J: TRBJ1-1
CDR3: ASRGDELWDRSTLGAF

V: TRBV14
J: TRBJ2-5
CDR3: ASSQVMGMTQY

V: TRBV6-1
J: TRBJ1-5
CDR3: ASSTRGYSNQPQH

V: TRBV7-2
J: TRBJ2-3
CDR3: ASSSGRLVDTQY

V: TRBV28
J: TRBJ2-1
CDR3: ASSRLGGGGYNEQF

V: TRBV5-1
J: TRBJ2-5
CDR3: ASSLVAGGYETQY

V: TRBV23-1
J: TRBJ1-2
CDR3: ASSLDRALQGYT

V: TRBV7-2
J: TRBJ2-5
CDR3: ASSLNKETQY

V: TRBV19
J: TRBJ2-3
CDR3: ASSQQDTQY

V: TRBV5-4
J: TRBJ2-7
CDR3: ASSLGDSEQY

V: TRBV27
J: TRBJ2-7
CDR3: ASSTRGRRDGASYEQY

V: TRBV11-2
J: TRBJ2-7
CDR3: ASSLRGGLGEQY

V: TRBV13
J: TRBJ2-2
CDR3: ASSMLTGPGELF

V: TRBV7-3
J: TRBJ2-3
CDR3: ASSLSGGSTDTQY

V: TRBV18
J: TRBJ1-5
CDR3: ASSTQGADQPQH

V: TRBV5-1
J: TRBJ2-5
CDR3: ASRTLAGETQY